This T cell receptor beta chain emerged from a study of T cells in tuberculosis. As for the study in general: CD1B tetramers identified T cells specific for mycobacterial lipid GMM. General study points: T cells binding CD1B-GMM tetramer weakly possibly escaped the sort.

After thawing and overnight rest, PBMC were stained with GMM-loaded CD1B tetramer, viability dye and anti-CD3 for sorting. The lipid loaded on the CD1B tetramers was C32 glucose monomycolate from Rhodococcus equi. Tetramer-negative cells, 75,000 to 100,000 per donor, were also sorted. No alpha-beta pairing information exists for these sequences. Sequencing was performed with immunoSEQ multiplex PCR; in TCRdb, only in-frame clones are kept and a portion is missing. The profile shows some 60,000 clones, 65% to 90% of them singletons. The V end lost 5 bases, the J end lost 4 bases, and 12 bases lay between the germline ends. The CDR3 consists of 14 residues. The germline gives CDR1 LNHDA, CDR2 SQIVND (reference sequence).

This sequence was found in an adult woman with latent tuberculosis. This sequence joins TRBV19 and TRBJ1-3, with unresolved D. The sample taken for sequencing was CD1b-GMM tetramer-negative cells sorted from PBMCs. As DNA, the CDR3 is TGTGCCAGTAGTTCGGGGTCCACGGGAAACACCATATATTTT. Translated: CASSSGSTGNTIYF.